Listed here are 5 T cell receptor beta chains from one sample, sequenced in a study of shared clonotypes between healthy human individuals (dated by TCRdb to about 2020). The library came from the immunoSEQ multiplex PCR assay. Imported from immuneACCESS, the table was reduced by TCRdb to in-frame sequences with V and J called. These copies leave out some clones; in studies compared against another copy, an unresolved V gene accounts for under half, and the cause of the remainder is not known. Across this sample there are about 2.2 million clones, with just over 90% seen only once. The top ten constitute roughly 1.7% of the sample. CD8 naive samples consisted of CD45RO-negative cells that were positively selected for CCR7, yielding a CD45RA+CCR7+ population without TemRA cells. Sequenced: naive CD8+ T cells from PBMCs. This sample's cell subset or site label indicates: CD45RA+CCR7+. The receptors were sampled from a man aged 18 to 30 in good health. Some clones in this sample may be carry-over from other donors' samples.

The chain recombines TRBV19 with TRBJ1-1; D is perhaps TRBD1 (6 bases). The germline V and J ends were trimmed by 5 bases and 1 base, with 11 bases remaining between them. The CDR3 sequence is 14 residues long. Germline V gives CDR1 LNHDA, CDR2 SQIVND (reference sequence). CDR3 loop: CASSVRGQNTEAFF. The CDR3 DNA is TGTGCCAGTAGTGTCCGGGGGCAGAACACTGAAGCTTTCTTT.

V gene TRBV18 combines with J gene TRBJ1-5; perhaps TRBD1 as D (6 bases). The germline V gene encodes CDR1 KGHSH and CDR2 LQKENI. V shed 6 bases and J shed 6 bases, with 15 bases lying between them. The CDR3 runs 14 residues. This CDR3 reads CASSSVGGGQPQHF. The CDR3 nucleotides read TGTGCCAGCTCGTCAGTGGGAGGGGGTCAGCCCCAGCATTTT.

The CDR3, as DNA: TGTGCCAGCAGTTCCCTACTCAATTCCGAGCAGTACTTC. As protein: CASSSLLNSEQYF. The chain joins TRBV27 to TRBJ2-7; D not certain. The CDR3 covers 13 residues. Germline CDR1 MNHEY, CDR2 SMNVEV (reference sequence). V was trimmed by 4 bases and J by 6 bases, leaving 13 bases between them.

This chain connects TRBV2 to TRBJ2-7; no reliable D call. The CDR3 is made up of 13 amino acids. V was pared by 5 bases and J by 9 bases, with 17 bases between. Germline V gene data show CDR1 as SNHLY and CDR2 as FYNNEI. CDR3 bases: TGTGCCAGCAGTTCCTATTTGGGGTTATCGCAGTACTTC. It specifies CASSSYLGLSQYF.

The chain employs TRBV27 and TRBJ2-2; tentatively, D is TRBD1 (6 bases). Per germline, CDR1 MNHEY and CDR2 SMNVEV (reference sequence). The CDR3 is 16 residues long. V dropped 5 bases and J dropped 3 bases, with 16 bases sitting between them. CDR3 sequence reads: CASSPIAYRDTGELFF. Written as DNA, the CDR3 is TGTGCCAGCAGTCCAATTGCTTACAGGGACACCGGGGAGCTGTTTTTT.